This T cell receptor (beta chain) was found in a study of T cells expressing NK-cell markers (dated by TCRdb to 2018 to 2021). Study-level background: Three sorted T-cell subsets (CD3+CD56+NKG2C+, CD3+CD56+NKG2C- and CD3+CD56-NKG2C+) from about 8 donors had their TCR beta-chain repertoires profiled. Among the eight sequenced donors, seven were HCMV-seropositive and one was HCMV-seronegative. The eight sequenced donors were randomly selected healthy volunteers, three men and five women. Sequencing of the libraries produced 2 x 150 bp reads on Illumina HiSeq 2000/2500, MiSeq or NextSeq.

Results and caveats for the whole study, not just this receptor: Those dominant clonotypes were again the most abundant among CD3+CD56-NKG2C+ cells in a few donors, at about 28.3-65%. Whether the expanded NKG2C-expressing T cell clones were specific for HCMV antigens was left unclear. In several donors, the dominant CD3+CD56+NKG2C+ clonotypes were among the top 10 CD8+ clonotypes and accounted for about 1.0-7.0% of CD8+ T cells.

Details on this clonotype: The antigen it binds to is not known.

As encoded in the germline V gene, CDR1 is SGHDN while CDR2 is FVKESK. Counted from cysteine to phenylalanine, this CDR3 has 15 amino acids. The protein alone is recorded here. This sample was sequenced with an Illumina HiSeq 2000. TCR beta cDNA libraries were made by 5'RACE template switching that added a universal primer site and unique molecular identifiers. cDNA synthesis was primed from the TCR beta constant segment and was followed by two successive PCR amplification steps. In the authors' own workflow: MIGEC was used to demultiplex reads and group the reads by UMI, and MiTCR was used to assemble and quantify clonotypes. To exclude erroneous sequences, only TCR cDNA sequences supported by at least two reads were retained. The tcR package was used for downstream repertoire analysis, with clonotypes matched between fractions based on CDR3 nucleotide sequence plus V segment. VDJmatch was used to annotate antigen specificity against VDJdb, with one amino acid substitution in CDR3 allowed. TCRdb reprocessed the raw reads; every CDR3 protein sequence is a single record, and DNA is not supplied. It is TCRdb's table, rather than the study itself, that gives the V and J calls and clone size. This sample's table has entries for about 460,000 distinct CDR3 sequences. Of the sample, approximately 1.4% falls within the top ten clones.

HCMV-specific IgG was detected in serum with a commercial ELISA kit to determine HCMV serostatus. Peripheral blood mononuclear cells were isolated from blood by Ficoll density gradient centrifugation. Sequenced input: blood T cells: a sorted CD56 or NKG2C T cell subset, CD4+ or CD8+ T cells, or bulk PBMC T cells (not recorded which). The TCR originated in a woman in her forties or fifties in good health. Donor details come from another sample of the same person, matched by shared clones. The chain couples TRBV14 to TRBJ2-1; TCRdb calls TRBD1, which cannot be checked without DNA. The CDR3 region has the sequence CASSPGGASYNEQFF.